One sample yielded the 2 T cell receptor beta chains listed below, sequenced in a study of cytomegalovirus exposure and HLA in healthy donors. The PCR employed 60 Vbeta primers together with 13 Jbeta primers. Profiling relied on immunoSEQ multiplex PCR, and the TCRdb table lists in-frame clones only, not all of them. The profile covers about 130,000 clones, with 83% appearing a single time and over 0.95% taken by the ten largest. Sequencing used PBMCs. The receptor source for this set is a girl aged 2 to 10 in good health and CMV-seronegative.

The chain has TRBV2 and TRBJ2-7; 7 bases agree with TRBD2. Germline V gives CDR1 SNHLY, CDR2 FYNNEI. J lost 0 bases, V lost 3 bases, and 11 bases had no gene match. The CDR3 totals 17 residues. CDR3: CASSDDLSGMSSYEQYF. The CDR3 bases are TGTGCCAGCAGTGATGATTTGAGCGGGATGAGCTCCTACGAGCAGTACTTC.

The chain carries TRBV4-2 and TRBJ2-1; 12 bases match TRBD2. Unmatched junction bases numbered 5, after V lost 4 bases and J lost 7 bases. This CDR3 spans 15 amino acids. In germline, CDR1 is LGHNA, CDR2 YNFKEQ. CDR3 residues: CASSPSGGAQNEQFF. The CDR3 DNA reads TGTGCCAGCAGCCCTAGCGGGGGGGCGCAGAATGAGCAGTTCTTC.